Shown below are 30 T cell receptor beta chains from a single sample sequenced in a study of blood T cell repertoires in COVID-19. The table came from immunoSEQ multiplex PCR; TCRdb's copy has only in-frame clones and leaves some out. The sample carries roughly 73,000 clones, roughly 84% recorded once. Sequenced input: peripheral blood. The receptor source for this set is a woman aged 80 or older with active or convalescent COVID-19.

CDR3 region: CASSTGFPGELFF. The CDR3 nucleotides read TGTGCCAGCAGCACGGGGTTCCCCGGGGAGCTGTTTTTT. This chain uses TRBV9 with TRBJ2-2, with D possibly TRBD2 on 5 matching bases. CDR1 SGDLS and CDR2 YYNGEE come from the germline V gene. The CDR3 contains 13 residues. V was clipped by 4 bases and J by 6 bases, with 10 bases between them. Full variable domain (rest looked up from reference TRBV9 and TRBJ2-2): DSGVTQTPKHLITATGQRVTLRCSPRSGDLSVYWYQQSLDQGLQFLIQYYNGEERAKGNILERFSAQQFPDLHSELNLSSLELGDSALYFCASSTGFPGELFFGEGSRLTVL.

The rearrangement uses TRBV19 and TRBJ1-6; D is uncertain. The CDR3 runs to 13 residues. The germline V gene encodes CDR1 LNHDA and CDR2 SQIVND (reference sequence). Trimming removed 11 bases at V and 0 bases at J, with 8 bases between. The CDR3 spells CALTSSYNSPLHF. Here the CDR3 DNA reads TGTGCCCTTACGAGCTCCTATAATTCACCCCTCCACTTT.

CDR3 sequence (DNA): TGCGCCAGCAGCGGGACAGGACCAGGATCACCCCTCCACTTT. It codes for CASSGTGPGSPLHF. The rearrangement links TRBV10-1 to TRBJ1-6, with 8 positions matching TRBD1. The CDR3 length is 14 residues. The germline gives CDR1 WNHNN, CDR2 SYGVQD (reference sequence). J was trimmed by 10 bases and V by 6 bases; bases with no gene match: 8.

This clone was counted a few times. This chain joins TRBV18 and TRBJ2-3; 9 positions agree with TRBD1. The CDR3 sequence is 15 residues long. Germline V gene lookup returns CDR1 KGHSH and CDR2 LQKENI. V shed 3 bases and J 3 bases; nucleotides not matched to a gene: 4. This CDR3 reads CASSPGTGRTDTQYF. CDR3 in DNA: TGTGCCAGCTCACCGGGGACAGGGAGAACAGATACGCAGTATTTT.

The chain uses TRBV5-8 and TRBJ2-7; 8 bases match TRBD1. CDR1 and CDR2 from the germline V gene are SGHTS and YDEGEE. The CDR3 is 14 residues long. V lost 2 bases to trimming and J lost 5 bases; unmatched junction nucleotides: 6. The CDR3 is CASSFWTGSHEQYF. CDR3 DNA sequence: TGTGCCAGCAGCTTTTGGACAGGGAGTCACGAGCAGTACTTC.

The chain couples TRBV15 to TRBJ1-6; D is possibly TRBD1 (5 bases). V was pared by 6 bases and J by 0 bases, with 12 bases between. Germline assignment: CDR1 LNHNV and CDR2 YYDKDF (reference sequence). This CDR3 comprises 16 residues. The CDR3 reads CATREQETSYNSPLHF. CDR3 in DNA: TGTGCCACCAGAGAACAGGAGACCTCCTATAATTCACCCCTCCACTTT.

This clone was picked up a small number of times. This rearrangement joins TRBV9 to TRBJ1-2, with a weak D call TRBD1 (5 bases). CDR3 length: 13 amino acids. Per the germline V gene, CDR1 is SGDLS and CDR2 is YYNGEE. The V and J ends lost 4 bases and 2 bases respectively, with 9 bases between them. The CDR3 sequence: CASSTRVNYGYTF. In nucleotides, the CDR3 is TGTGCCAGCAGCACCAGGGTAAACTATGGCTACACCTTC. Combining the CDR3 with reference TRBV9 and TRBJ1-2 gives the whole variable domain DSGVTQTPKHLITATGQRVTLRCSPRSGDLSVYWYQQSLDQGLQFLIQYYNGEERAKGNILERFSAQQFPDLHSELNLSSLELGDSALYFCASSTRVNYGYTFGSGTRLTVV.

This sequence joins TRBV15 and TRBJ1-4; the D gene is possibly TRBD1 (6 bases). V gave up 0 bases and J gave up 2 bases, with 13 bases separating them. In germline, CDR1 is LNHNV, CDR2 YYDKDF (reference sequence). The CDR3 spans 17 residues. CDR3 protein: CATSRDLRTDTNEKLFF. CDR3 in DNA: TGTGCCACCAGCAGAGATCTTAGGACAGACACTAATGAAAAACTGTTTTTT.

CDR3 DNA sequence: TGTGCCAGCAGTTTTTCGGGGGGGAACACCGGGGAGCTGTTTTTT. Residues: CASSFSGGNTGELFF. The chain couples TRBV6-2 or TRBV6-3 to TRBJ2-2, with 7 bases that match TRBD2. CDR1 and CDR2 from the germline V gene are MNHEY and SVGEGT. This CDR3 region has 15 residues. V lost 4 bases and J lost 1; bases outside the gene matches: 3.

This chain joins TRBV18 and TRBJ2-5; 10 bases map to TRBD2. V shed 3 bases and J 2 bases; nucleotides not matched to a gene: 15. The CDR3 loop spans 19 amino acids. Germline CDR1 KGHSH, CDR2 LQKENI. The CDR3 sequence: CASSPRPRAGTSEQETQYF. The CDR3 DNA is TGTGCCAGCTCACCCCGCCCGAGGGCCGGGACTAGCGAGCAAGAGACCCAGTACTTC.

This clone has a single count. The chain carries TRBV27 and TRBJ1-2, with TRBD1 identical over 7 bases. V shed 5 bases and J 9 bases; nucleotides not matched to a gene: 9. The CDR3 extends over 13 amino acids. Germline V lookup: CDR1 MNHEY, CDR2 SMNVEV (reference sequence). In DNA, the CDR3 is TGTGCCAGCAGTGCACAGGGGATTAGGAGCTACACCTTC. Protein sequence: CASSAQGIRSYTF.

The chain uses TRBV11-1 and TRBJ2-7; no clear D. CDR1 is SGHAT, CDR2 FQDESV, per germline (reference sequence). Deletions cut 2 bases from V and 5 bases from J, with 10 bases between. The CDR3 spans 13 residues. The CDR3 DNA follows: TGTGCCAGCAGCTTAATCAGGTTCGACGAGCAGTACTTC. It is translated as CASSLIRFDEQYF.

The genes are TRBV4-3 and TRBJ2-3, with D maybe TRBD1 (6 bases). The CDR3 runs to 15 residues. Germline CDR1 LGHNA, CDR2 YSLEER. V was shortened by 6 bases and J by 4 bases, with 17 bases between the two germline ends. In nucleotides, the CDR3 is TGCGCCAGCAGTCCCGACAGGAGCCTCGCAGATACGCAGTATTTT. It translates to CASSPDRSLADTQYF.

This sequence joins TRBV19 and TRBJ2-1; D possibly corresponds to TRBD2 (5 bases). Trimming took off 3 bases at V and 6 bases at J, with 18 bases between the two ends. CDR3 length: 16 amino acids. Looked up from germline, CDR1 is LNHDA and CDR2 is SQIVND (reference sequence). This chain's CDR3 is CASSILAGGFTNEQFF. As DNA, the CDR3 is TGTGCCAGTAGTATTCTGGCAGGAGGCTTTACCAATGAGCAGTTCTTC.

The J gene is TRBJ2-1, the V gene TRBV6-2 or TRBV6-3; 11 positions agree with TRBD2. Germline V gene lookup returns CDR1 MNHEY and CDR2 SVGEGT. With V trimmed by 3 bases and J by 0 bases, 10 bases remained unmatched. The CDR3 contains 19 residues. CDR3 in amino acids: CASSYTSGGPSLSYNEQFF. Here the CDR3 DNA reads TGTGCCAGCAGTTATACTAGCGGGGGTCCCTCCCTCTCCTACAATGAGCAGTTCTTC.

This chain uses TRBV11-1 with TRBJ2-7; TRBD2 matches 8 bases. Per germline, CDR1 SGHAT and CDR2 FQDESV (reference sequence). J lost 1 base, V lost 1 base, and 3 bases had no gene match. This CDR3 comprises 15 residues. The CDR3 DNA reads TGTGCCAGCAGCTTAGTAGGCGGGGGGTCCTACGAGCAGTACTTC. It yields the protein CASSLVGGGSYEQYF.

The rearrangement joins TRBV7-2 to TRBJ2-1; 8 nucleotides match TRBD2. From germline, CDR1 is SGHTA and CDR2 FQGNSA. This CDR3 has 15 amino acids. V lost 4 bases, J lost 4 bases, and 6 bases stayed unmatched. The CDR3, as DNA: TGTGCCAGCAGCTCGCGGGGGGCGGGTTACAATGAGCAGTTCTTC. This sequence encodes CASSSRGAGYNEQFF.

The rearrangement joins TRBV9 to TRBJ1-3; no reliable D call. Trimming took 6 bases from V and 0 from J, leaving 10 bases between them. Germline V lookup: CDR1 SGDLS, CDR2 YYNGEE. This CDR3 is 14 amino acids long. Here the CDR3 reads CASMRAPSGNTIYF. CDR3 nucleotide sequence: TGTGCCAGCATGAGGGCCCCCTCTGGAAACACCATATATTTT.

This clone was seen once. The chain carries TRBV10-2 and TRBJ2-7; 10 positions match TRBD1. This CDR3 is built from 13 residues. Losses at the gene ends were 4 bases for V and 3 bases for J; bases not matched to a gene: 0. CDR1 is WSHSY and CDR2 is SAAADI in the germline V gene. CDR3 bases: TGCGCCAGCAGTGGGGACAGGGGCTACGAGCAGTACTTC. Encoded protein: CASSGDRGYEQYF.

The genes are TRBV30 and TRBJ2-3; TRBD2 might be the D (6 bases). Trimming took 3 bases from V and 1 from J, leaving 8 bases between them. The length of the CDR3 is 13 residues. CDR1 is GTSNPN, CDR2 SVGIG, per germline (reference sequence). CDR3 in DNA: TGTGCCTGGAGGTCGGGGGGCACAGATACGCAGTATTTT. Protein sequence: CAWRSGGTDTQYF.

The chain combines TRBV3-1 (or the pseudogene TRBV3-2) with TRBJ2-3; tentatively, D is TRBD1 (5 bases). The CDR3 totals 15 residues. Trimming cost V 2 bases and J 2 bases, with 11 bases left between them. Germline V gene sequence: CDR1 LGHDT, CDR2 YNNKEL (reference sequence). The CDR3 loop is CASSQLRQNTDTQYF. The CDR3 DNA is TGTGCCAGCAGCCAACTCAGACAGAACACAGATACGCAGTATTTT.

The CDR3 loop is CASSSTGSYGYTF. In DNA, the CDR3 is TGTGCCAGCAGCTCGACAGGATCCTATGGCTACACCTTC. This sequence joins TRBV7-2 and TRBJ1-2; possible D gene TRBD1, 6 bases. This CDR3 spans 13 amino acids. CDR1 and CDR2 (germline): SGHTA, FQGNSA. V shed 4 bases and J shed 4 bases, with 10 bases lying between them.

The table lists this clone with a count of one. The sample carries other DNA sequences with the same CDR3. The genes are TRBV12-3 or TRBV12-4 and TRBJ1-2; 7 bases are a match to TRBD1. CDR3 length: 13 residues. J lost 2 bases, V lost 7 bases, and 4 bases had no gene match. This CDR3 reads CASTRQGNYGYTF. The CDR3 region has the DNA TGTGCCAGCACTAGACAGGGAAACTATGGCTACACCTTC.

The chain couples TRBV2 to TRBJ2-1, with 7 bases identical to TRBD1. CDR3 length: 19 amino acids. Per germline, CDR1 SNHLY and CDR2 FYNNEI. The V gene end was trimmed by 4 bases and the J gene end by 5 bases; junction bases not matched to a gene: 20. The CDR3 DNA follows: TGTGCCAGCAGTGTACTATCCGCTAGGGGGCTCCTATTAGACAATGAGCAGTTCTTC. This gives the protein CASSVLSARGLLLDNEQFF.

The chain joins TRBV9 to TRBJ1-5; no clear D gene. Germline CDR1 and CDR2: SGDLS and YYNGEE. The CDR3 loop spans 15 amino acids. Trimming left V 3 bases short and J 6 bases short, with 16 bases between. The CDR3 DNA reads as TGTGCCAGCAGCGCCGACGGGGAAATTGGTCAGCCCCAGCATTTT. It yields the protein CASSADGEIGQPQHF.

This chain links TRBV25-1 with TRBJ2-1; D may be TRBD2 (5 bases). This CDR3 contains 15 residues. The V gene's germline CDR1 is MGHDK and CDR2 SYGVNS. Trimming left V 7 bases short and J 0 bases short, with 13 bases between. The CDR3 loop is CASNGGTSSYNEQFF. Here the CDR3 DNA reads TGTGCCAGCAACGGCGGAACTAGCTCCTACAATGAGCAGTTCTTC.

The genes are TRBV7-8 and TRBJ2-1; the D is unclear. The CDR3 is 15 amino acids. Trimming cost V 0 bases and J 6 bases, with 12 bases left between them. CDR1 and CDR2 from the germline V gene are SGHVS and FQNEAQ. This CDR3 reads CASSLAGSSSNEQFF. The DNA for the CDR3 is TGTGCCAGCAGCTTAGCCGGTAGCTCTAGCAATGAGCAGTTCTTC.

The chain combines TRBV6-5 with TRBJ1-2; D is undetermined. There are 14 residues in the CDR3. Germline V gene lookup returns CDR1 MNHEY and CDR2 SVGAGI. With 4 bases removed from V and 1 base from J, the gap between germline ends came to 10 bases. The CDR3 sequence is CASSFGGNNYGYTF. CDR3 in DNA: TGTGCCAGCAGTTTTGGCGGAAATAACTATGGCTACACCTTC.

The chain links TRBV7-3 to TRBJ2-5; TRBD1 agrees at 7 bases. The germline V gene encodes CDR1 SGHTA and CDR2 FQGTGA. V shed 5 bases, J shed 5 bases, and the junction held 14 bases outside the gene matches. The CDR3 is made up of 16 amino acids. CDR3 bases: TGTGCCAGCAGCCAGGGTCCAGGGGGTGTAGGGGAGACCCAGTACTTC. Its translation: CASSQGPGGVGETQYF.

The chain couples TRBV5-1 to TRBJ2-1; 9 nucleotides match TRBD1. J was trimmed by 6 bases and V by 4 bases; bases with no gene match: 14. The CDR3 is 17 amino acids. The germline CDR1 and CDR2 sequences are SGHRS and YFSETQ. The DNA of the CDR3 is TGCGCCAGCAGCCCATCGACAGGGGGGAGGTTTGCCAATGAGCAGTTCTTC. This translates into CASSPSTGGRFANEQFF.